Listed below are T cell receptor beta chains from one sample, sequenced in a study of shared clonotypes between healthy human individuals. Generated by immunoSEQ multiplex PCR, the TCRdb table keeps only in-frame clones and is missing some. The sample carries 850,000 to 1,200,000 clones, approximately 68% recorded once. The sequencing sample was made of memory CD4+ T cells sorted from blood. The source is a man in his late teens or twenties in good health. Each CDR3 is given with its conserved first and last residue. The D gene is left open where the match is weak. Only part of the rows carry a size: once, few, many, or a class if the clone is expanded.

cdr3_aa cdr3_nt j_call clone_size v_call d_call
CASSHGGGQETQYF TGTGCCAGCAGCCACGGGGGAGGGCAAGAGACCCAGTACTTC TRBJ2-5 - TRBV9 TRBD2
CASSQSGVGSGELFF TGTGCCAGCAGTCAATCCGGGGTTGGCTCCGGGGAGCTGTTTTTT TRBJ2-2 - TRBV6-1 -
CASRPGGGGNTIYF TGCGCCAGCAGGCCAGGGGGAGGTGGAAACACCATATATTTT TRBJ1-3 - TRBV5-1 TRBD1
CASSHDTNEQFF TGTGCCAGCAGCCACGACACGAATGAGCAGTTCTTC TRBJ2-1 - TRBV7-9 -
CASSTTGTGGSNQPQHF TGTGCCAGTAGTACTACCGGGACAGGGGGTAGCAATCAGCCCCAGCATTTT TRBJ1-5 - TRBV19 TRBD1
CASSPRTVRTDTQYF TGTGCCAGCAGCCCTCGGACAGTCCGCACAGATACGCAGTATTTT TRBJ2-3 many TRBV11-1 -
CASSPGQGADGYTF TGTGCCAGTAGTCCGGGACAGGGCGCAGATGGCTACACCTTC TRBJ1-2 - TRBV19 TRBD1
CAWSPGTGVFRGTGELFF TGTGCCTGGAGCCCCGGGACAGGGGTCTTTAGGGGAACCGGGGAGCTGTTTTTT TRBJ2-2 - TRBV30 TRBD1
CASSLLTGALRPGELFF TGTGCCAGCAGCTTGCTTACAGGGGCCCTGAGGCCCGGGGAGCTGTTTTTT TRBJ2-2 - TRBV11-2 TRBD1
CASSPRGGRAPAKNIQYF TGTGCCAGCAGTCCCAGGGGCGGGAGGGCCCCAGCCAAAAACATTCAGTACTTC TRBJ2-4 few TRBV28 TRBD2
CASRGTSRYEQYF TGTGCCAGCAGGGGGACTAGCCGCTACGAGCAGTACTTC TRBJ2-7 - TRBV28 TRBD2